The clone carrying this T cell receptor (beta chain) has a handful of counts. Its cognate antigen is unknown. This table comes from immunoSEQ multiplex PCR, and its TCRdb copy is limited to in-frame clones, with some not included. The top ten clones hold about 10% of a sample with 200,000 to 250,000 clones, around 87% of them seen once. Germline lookup yields CDR1 SGHAT and CDR2 FQNNGV. Trimming left V 5 bases short and J 7 bases short, with 14 bases between. CDR3 size: 14 residues. This record comes from a study of Ad26.COV2.S vaccination and SARS-CoV-2 variants. Points from the study as a whole: Total T cell responses were possibly underestimated by TCR breadth and depth analyses.

Treatment denoted: approximately 18 received Ad26.COV2.S at low or high dose, single or two shots; a few received placebo; per-sample allocation not given. Sampling happened 63 days after the first vaccine or placebo injection. An Ad26 vector that expressed Wuhan-strain SARS-CoV-2 spike constituted the vaccine. This sequence originates from a person aged 18-60 years who received the Ad26.COV2.S COVID-19 vaccine or a placebo. The V gene is TRBV11-2, the J gene TRBJ2-2, with D tentatively TRBD1 or TRBD2 (5 bases each). This material consisted of peripheral blood, taken in a trial of Ad26.COV2.S vaccine versus placebo. CDR3 in DNA: TGTGCCAGCAGCCCCGGACTCCAGGGCGGGGAGCTGTTTTTT. Translated: CASSPGLQGGELFF.